The 2 T cell receptor beta chains below come from one sample, sequenced in a study of blood T cell repertoires in COVID-19. Assay: immunoSEQ multiplex PCR; the TCRdb copy retains only in-frame clones and omits some. The repertoire holds roughly 230,000 clones, with 80% to 85% as singletons. Sequencing used PBMCs or T cells enriched from blood (not recorded which). Receptors originate from a man aged 50 to 60 who had recovered from COVID-19.

The rearrangement links TRBV6-2 or TRBV6-3 to TRBJ2-1; 10 nucleotides align to TRBD2. From germline, CDR1 is MNHEY and CDR2 SVGEGT. After removal of 5 bases from V and 6 bases from J, the junction contained 4 bases not matched to a gene. This CDR3 is built from 14 residues. This CDR3 reads CASSPSGGANEQFF. CDR3 coding DNA: TGTGCCAGCAGTCCCAGCGGGGGGGCCAATGAGCAGTTCTTC.

The chain couples TRBV5-4 to TRBJ1-4; TRBD1 is a possible D gene (6 bases). CDR3 size: 15 residues. The V gene lost 5 bases and the J gene lost 4 bases, with 15 bases spanning the gap. Germline CDR1 reads SGHNT; CDR2 reads YYREEE (reference sequence). Here the CDR3 DNA reads TGTGCCAGCAGTCAGGGGCCGCGAGTTAATGAAAAACTGTTTTTT. It is translated as CASSQGPRVNEKLFF.